The rows below give T cell receptor beta chains drawn from one sample of a study of CD8 T cells in ankylosing spondylitis. MiXCR, run by TCRdb on the 5' RACE reads, gives a single entry per CDR3 protein. Counted here are 450,000 or so distinct CDR3 sequences, roughly 27% occurring once; the ten biggest clones make up approximately 1%. Specimen: blood, either unsorted or a sorted T cell fraction (not recorded which). The receptors here all came from a male donor with ankylosing spondylitis. The CDR3 runs from the conserved cysteine through the conserved F or W. Each record gives: V gene, clone size, D gene, J gene, CDR3 DNA, CDR3 protein. The D gene is left open where the match is weak. Size is omitted from some rows. Given values are once, few, many or a class for expanded clones.

v_call: TRBV7-2; clone_size: many; d_call: NA; j_call: TRBJ1-5; cdr3_nt: TGTGCCAGCAGCTTATCTTCAGGGGATCAGCCCCAGCATTTT; cdr3_aa: CASSLSSGDQPQHF
v_call: TRBV29-1; clone_size: many; d_call: NA; j_call: TRBJ1-1; cdr3_nt: TGCAGCGCTGGGGGAGTGAACACTGAAGCTTTCTTT; cdr3_aa: CSAGGVNTEAFF
v_call: TRBV5-1; clone_size: NA; d_call: TRBD1; j_call: TRBJ1-2; cdr3_nt: TGCGCCAGCAGCCTTTTACAGGGGGCTAACTATGGCTACACCTTC; cdr3_aa: CASSLLQGANYGYTF
v_call: TRBV7-9; clone_size: few; d_call: TRBD2; j_call: TRBJ2-3; cdr3_nt: TGTGCCAGCAGCCCTGGACTAGCGGGAGCGACAGATACGCAGTATTTT; cdr3_aa: CASSPGLAGATDTQYF
v_call: TRBV3-1; clone_size: few; d_call: NA; j_call: TRBJ1-2; cdr3_nt: TGTGCCAGCAGACAAGGGGCCTTGGGTGCCTTC; cdr3_aa: CASRQGALGAF
v_call: TRBV20-1; clone_size: NA; d_call: NA; j_call: TRBJ1-3; cdr3_nt: TGCAGTGCTAGAGATCCTCGGGCTGGAAACACCATATATTTT; cdr3_aa: CSARDPRAGNTIYF
v_call: TRBV7-2; clone_size: NA; d_call: NA; j_call: TRBJ2-2; cdr3_nt: TGTGCCAGCAGTCCAGTCCTAGCAGGGACCGGGGAGCTGTTTTTT; cdr3_aa: CASSPVLAGTGELFF
v_call: TRBV7-2; clone_size: NA; d_call: TRBD2; j_call: TRBJ2-1; cdr3_nt: TGTGCCAGCAGCCGGGGACTAGCGGAAAATGAGCAGTTCTTC; cdr3_aa: CASSRGLAENEQFF
v_call: TRBV27; clone_size: NA; d_call: TRBD2; j_call: TRBJ2-1; cdr3_nt: TGTGCCAGCCTAGGACTAGCGGGAGGTAATGAGCAGTTCTTC; cdr3_aa: CASLGLAGGNEQFF
v_call: TRBV12-3/TRBV12-4; clone_size: NA; d_call: TRBD1; j_call: TRBJ2-2; cdr3_nt: TGTGCCAGCACCCTGGACAGGGCGAACACCGGGGAGCTGTTTTTT; cdr3_aa: CASTLDRANTGELFF